This TCR beta chain derives from a study of spatial heterogeneity in lung cancer. The time point was: sample taken at primary tumor resection. Unsorted whole RNA samples from tumor, nontumor lung or frozen PBMC were sequenced. The donor population consisted of just over 70 patients with untreated, early-stage non-small cell lung cancer. In this sample, this clonotype turned up many times. Trimming removed 1 base from V and 6 bases from J, with 10 bases in between. The CDR3 totals 14 residues. From germline, CDR1 is SGHTA and CDR2 FQGNSA. TCRdb re-called the 5' RACE reads through MiXCR, storing one row per CDR3 protein. The table includes about 17,000 distinct CDR3 sequences, about 20% detected once.

The receptor comes from a female donor with early-stage non-small cell lung cancer. This specimen consisted of PBMCs, obtained at surgery. The chain has TRBV7-2 and TRBJ1-3; D is uncertain. The CDR3 coding sequence is TGTGCCAGCAGCTTAGTATTGCATTTAAACACCATATATTTT. Its translation is CASSLVLHLNTIYF.